This entry lists 22 T cell receptor beta chains sequenced from one sample in a study of sequential checkpoint blockade in melanoma. Some clones are missing from TCRdb's copy, which holds only in-frame ones; the method was immunoSEQ multiplex PCR. The data contain approximately 12,000 clones, less than 75% of them seen just once; the ten biggest clones take up 20% to 25%. This sample's treatment: randomized to nivolumab then ipilimumab (arm A) or the reverse (arm B). The input for sequencing was CD8+ T cells sorted from blood (inferred from file names), taken from a patient given nivolumab and ipilimumab in sequence. The origin of the receptors is a human donor with melanoma.

The chain is built from TRBV2 and TRBJ2-7; 8 positions match TRBD2. J was trimmed by 1 base and V by 1 base; bases with no gene match: 6. CDR3 size: 16 residues. Per the germline V gene, CDR1 is SNHLY and CDR2 is FYNNEI. The CDR3 coding sequence is TGTGCCAGCAGTGAAGGTGGCGGGAGGAAGTCCTACGAGCAGTACTTC. Translation: CASSEGGGRKSYEQYF.

The chain employs TRBV2 and TRBJ1-4; 10 bases line up with TRBD1. Germline CDR1 reads SNHLY; CDR2 reads FYNNEI. The CDR3 runs to 14 residues. V trimming: 6 bases; J trimming: 8 bases; junction bases outside the gene matches: 6. The CDR3 sequence is CASSLGQGSEKLFF. CDR3 nucleotide sequence: TGTGCCAGCAGCCTGGGACAGGGGAGCGAAAAACTGTTTTTT.

The chain carries TRBV18 and TRBJ1-5; perhaps TRBD1 as D (6 bases). Germline V CDR1 and CDR2: KGHSH, LQKENI. V was pared by 6 bases and J by 6 bases, with 12 bases between. This CDR3 contains 13 residues. Written as DNA, the CDR3 is TGTGCCAGCTCGACACAGGGTGGTCAGCCCCAGCATTTT. This sequence encodes CASSTQGGQPQHF.

The chain recombines TRBV4-3 with TRBJ1-2; 8 bases map to TRBD1. In germline, CDR1 is LGHNA, CDR2 YSLEER. This CDR3 spans 16 amino acids. Trimming took 0 bases from V and 0 from J; bases not matched to a gene: 3. The CDR3 sequence is CASSQDWTGTNYGYTF. In DNA, the CDR3 is TGCGCCAGCAGCCAAGATTGGACAGGGACTAACTATGGCTACACCTTC.

The chain couples TRBV29-1 to TRBJ2-1; D is uncertain. Per germline, CDR1 SQVTM and CDR2 ANQGSEA. The CDR3 runs to 17 residues. The V end lost 8 bases, the J end lost 4 bases, and 27 bases lay between the germline ends. The CDR3 DNA reads TGCAGCTCCGGCGGCTCCCAGTTTAAGCCGATATACAATGAGCAGTTCTTC. Its translation: CSSGGSQFKPIYNEQFF.

The V and J genes are TRBV11-2 and TRBJ1-2; D is uncertain. Trimming took 0 bases from V and 8 from J, leaving 10 bases between them. Per the germline V gene, CDR1 is SGHAT and CDR2 is FQNNGV. The CDR3 has 13 residues. In DNA form, the CDR3 reads TGTGCCAGCAGCTTAGACCTCACAGACGGCTACACCTTC. It translates to CASSLDLTDGYTF.

The chain employs TRBV13 and TRBJ2-1; possibly TRBD2 for D (5 bases). Germline V gene sequence: CDR1 PRHDT, CDR2 FYEKMQ (reference sequence). The V end was cut by 8 bases, the J end by 9 bases, with 11 bases between. The CDR3 runs 11 residues. The DNA for the CDR3 is TGTGCCAGCGCACTAGTTGGTGAGCAGTTCTTC. It translates to CASALVGEQFF.

This clone was counted between two and nine times. This chain links TRBV7-9 with TRBJ1-1; possible D gene TRBD1, 6 bases. The ends were cut back, 1 base at V and 5 bases at J, with 14 bases in the middle. Germline lookup yields CDR1 SEHNR and CDR2 FQNEAQ (reference sequence). The CDR3 extends over 15 amino acids. CDR3: CASSLGLGARTEAFF. The DNA of the CDR3 is TGTGCCAGCAGCTTAGGTCTGGGGGCGCGGACTGAAGCTTTCTTT.

The rearrangement joins TRBV7-9 to TRBJ2-5, with 9 bases matching TRBD1. J lost 4 bases, V lost 10 bases, and 7 bases had no gene match. Germline V CDR1 and CDR2: SEHNR, FQNEAQ (reference sequence). This CDR3 has 13 amino acids. CDR3 bases: TGTGCCATCCCGACAGGGGGGGGAGAGACCCAGTACTTC. This encodes CAIPTGGGETQYF.

This clone was observed a handful of times. The rearrangement uses TRBV29-1 and TRBJ2-3; 12 bases map to TRBD2. V was pared by 6 bases and J by 0 bases, with 13 bases of the junction left unmatched. The CDR3 is made up of 18 amino acids. The germline V gene encodes CDR1 SQVTM and CDR2 ANQGSEA. The DNA for the CDR3 is TGCAGCGTCTACGGGCTAGCGGGAGGGCCGGGTAGCACAGATACGCAGTATTTT. This sequence encodes CSVYGLAGGPGSTDTQYF.

A single count supports this clone. The chain has TRBV6-5 and TRBJ2-5, with a possible D match to TRBD2 (5 bases). V was pared by 6 bases and J by 5 bases, with 13 bases between. CDR3 length: 13 residues. Germline CDR1 and CDR2: MNHEY and SVGAGI. CDR3 nucleotide sequence: TGTGCCAGCAGGGACTGGGATTCGGAGACCCAGTACTTC. It encodes CASRDWDSETQYF.

The chain couples TRBV7-9 to TRBJ2-2; D may be TRBD1 (6 bases). CDR3 length: 15 residues. Trimming left V 5 bases short and J 2 bases short, with 12 bases between. Germline-derived CDR1 and CDR2 are SEHNR and FQNEAQ (reference sequence). CDR3 in DNA: TGTGCCAGCAGCCCACAGGGCAGCAACACCGGGGAGCTGTTTTTT. Protein product: CASSPQGSNTGELFF.

V and J are TRBV28 and TRBJ2-1; TRBD2 agrees at 8 bases. The CDR3 spans 19 residues. CDR1 is MDHEN, CDR2 SYDVKM, per germline. V was pared by 6 bases and J by 0 bases, with 16 bases of the junction left unmatched. Here the CDR3 DNA reads TGTGCCAGCAGGCCCCCGGGGTTAAGCGGGAGTAGCTCCTACAATGAGCAGTTCTTC. Translating it yields CASRPPGLSGSSSYNEQFF.

This clone has just a few counts. This chain joins TRBV5-8 and TRBJ1-1, with D hard to call. Per germline, CDR1 SGHTS and CDR2 YDEGEE. Trimming stripped 6 bases from V and 8 bases from J, with 5 bases between. The CDR3 has 9 amino acids. The CDR3 bases are TGTGCCAGCACCCGGGAAGCTTTCTTT. It yields the protein CASTREAFF.

This clone has a handful of counts. The chain combines TRBV10-3 with TRBJ1-1; D gene ambiguous. The germline V and J ends were trimmed by 2 bases and 1 base, with 8 bases remaining between them. Germline values: CDR1 ENHRY, CDR2 SYGVKD. CDR3 size: 14 residues. CDR3 coding DNA: TGTGCCATCAGTGAGCTAAGAGGGAACACTGAAGCTTTCTTT. This encodes CAISELRGNTEAFF.

The chain has TRBV7-6 and TRBJ1-5; TRBD1 matches at 7 bases. Germline V gene lookup returns CDR1 SGHVS and CDR2 FNYEAQ. The CDR3 consists of 15 residues. Losses at the gene ends were 5 bases for V and 4 bases for J; bases not matched to a gene: 8. In DNA, the CDR3 is TGTGCCAGCAGCGAAGGGACAGCAAGTAATCAGCCCCAGCATTTT. Protein: CASSEGTASNQPQHF.

The chain employs TRBV27 and TRBJ1-2, with 9 bases lining up with TRBD1. V gave up 0 bases and J gave up 5 bases; unmatched junction bases: 7. The CDR3 extends over 16 amino acids. Germline CDR1 MNHEY, CDR2 SMNVEV (reference sequence). The CDR3 here is CASSLSVPGQGYGYTF. The CDR3 nucleotides read TGTGCCAGCAGTTTATCAGTCCCAGGACAGGGGTATGGCTACACCTTC.

This clone was detected only a few times. This chain uses TRBV30 with TRBJ1-1, with 9 bases aligning to TRBD1. CDR1 is GTSNPN, CDR2 SVGIG, per germline (reference sequence). The CDR3 is made up of 13 amino acids. In nucleotides, the CDR3 is TGTGCTTCCCAACAGGGGGCGGCCACTGAAGCTTTCTTT. It yields the protein CASQQGAATEAFF.

The V gene is TRBV28, the J gene TRBJ2-7; tentatively, D is TRBD2 (6 bases). There are 14 residues in the CDR3. V shed 1 base and J shed 0 bases, with 7 bases lying between them. Germline V CDR1 and CDR2: MDHEN, SYDVKM. For the CDR3, the DNA is TGTGCCAGCAGTTTATCCGGGAGCTCCTACGAGCAGTACTTC. It encodes CASSLSGSSYEQYF. Combining the CDR3 with reference TRBV28 and TRBJ2-7 gives the whole variable domain DVKVTQSSRYLVKRTGEKVFLECVQDMDHENMFWYRQDPGLGLRLIYFSYDVKMKEKGDIPEGYSVSREKKERFSLILESASTNQTSMYLCASSLSGSSYEQYFGPGTRLTVT.

DNA for the CDR3: TGTGCCAGCAGCGTTTCAGGGGTTAATTCACCCCTCCACTTT. It encodes CASSVSGVNSPLHF. The V call is TRBV9, the J call TRBJ1-6; weak D call: TRBD1 (6 bases). Trimming took off 2 bases at V and 6 bases at J, with 9 bases between the two ends. CDR1 is SGDLS, CDR2 YYNGEE, per germline. The CDR3 consists of 14 residues.

The rearrangement joins TRBV6-6 to TRBJ2-7; a possible D gene is TRBD1 (5 bases). The CDR3 loop spans 14 amino acids. The germline CDR1 and CDR2 sequences are MNHNY and SVGAGI (reference sequence). V gave up 5 bases and J gave up 3 bases, with 14 bases separating them. CDR3 sequence (DNA): TGTGCCAGCAGTCACACGGACATATTCTACGAGCAGTACTTC. This encodes CASSHTDIFYEQYF.

The V gene is TRBV9, the J gene TRBJ2-7, with a tentative D call TRBD2 (6 bases). This CDR3 has 14 amino acids. Trimming removed 2 bases at V and 2 bases at J, with 11 bases between. Germline V gene data show CDR1 as SGDLS and CDR2 as YYNGEE. The CDR3 DNA reads as TGTGCCAGCAGCGTGGCCCCGGGGGCCTACGAGCAGTACTTC. Amino acid sequence: CASSVAPGAYEQYF.